The 20 T cell receptor beta chains reported below all come from one sample, sequenced in a study of blood T cell repertoires in COVID-19. Here immunoSEQ multiplex PCR was the method, and the copy in TCRdb shows in-frame clones only, minus some. The top ten clones hold about 5% of a sample with over 100,000 clones, approximately 80% of them seen once. The specimen was peripheral blood. Receptor source: a man aged 60 to 69 with acute or convalescent COVID-19.

This clone has just a few counts. The V call is TRBV7-2, the J call TRBJ2-7, with D perhaps TRBD1 (5 bases). This CDR3 contains 12 residues. V lost 4 bases to trimming and J lost 3 bases, with 7 bases between them. Germline V lookup: CDR1 SGHTA, CDR2 FQGNSA. DNA for the CDR3: TGTGCCAGCAGCTCGGACAACTACGAGCAGTACTTC. Encoded protein: CASSSDNYEQYF.

The V call is TRBV2, the J call TRBJ1-1, with D possibly TRBD1 on 6 matching bases. The germline V gene has CDR1 SNHLY and CDR2 FYNNEI. The V and J ends lost 6 bases and 0 bases respectively, with 11 bases between them. The CDR3 loop spans 14 amino acids. CDR3 residues: CASRARGMNTEAFF. CDR3 sequence (DNA): TGTGCCAGCAGAGCCAGGGGCATGAACACTGAAGCTTTCTTT.

The V call is TRBV5-6, the J call TRBJ2-7, with a possible D match to TRBD1 (5 bases). This CDR3 is 16 amino acids long. V was trimmed by 0 bases and J by 3 bases, leaving 16 bases between them. CDR1 and CDR2 (germline): SGHDT, YYEEEE. The chain's CDR3 is CASSLVDSASDYEQYF. The CDR3 bases are TGTGCCAGCAGCTTGGTCGACAGTGCAAGCGACTACGAGCAGTACTTC.

The chain uses TRBV7-9 and TRBJ2-7, with 7 bases fitting TRBD1. V lost 5 bases to trimming and J lost 3 bases; unmatched junction nucleotides: 7. The CDR3 runs 14 residues. Looked up from germline, CDR1 is SEHNR and CDR2 is FQNEAQ (reference sequence). Here the CDR3 reads CASSPTGNGYEQYF. The CDR3 DNA follows: TGTGCCAGCAGCCCGACAGGGAACGGCTACGAGCAGTACTTC. Combining the CDR3 with reference TRBV7-9 and TRBJ2-7 gives the whole variable domain DTGVSQNPRHKITKRGQNVTFRCDPISEHNRLYWYRQTLGQGPEFLTYFQNEAQLEKSRLLSDRFSAERPKGSFSTLEIQRTEQGDSAMYLCASSPTGNGYEQYFGPGTRLTVT.

V usage is TRBV11-2 and J usage is TRBJ2-4, with a tentative D call TRBD1 (6 bases). V lost 5 bases and J lost 1, with 9 bases in between. This CDR3 spans 14 amino acids. CDR1 SGHAT and CDR2 FQNNGV come from the germline V gene. The CDR3 protein is CASSPTGAKNIQYF. CDR3 DNA: TGTGCCAGCAGCCCAACAGGGGCCAAAAACATTCAGTACTTC.

The genes are TRBV19 and TRBJ1-1; possibly TRBD1 for D (6 bases). V lost 4 bases, J lost 5 bases, and 17 bases lay in between. Germline CDR1 is LNHDA and CDR2 is SQIVND (reference sequence). This CDR3 contains 15 residues. CDR3 sequence: CASSTKQGGWTEAFF. The DNA of the CDR3 is TGTGCCAGTAGTACGAAACAGGGTGGATGGACTGAAGCTTTCTTT.

The V and J genes are TRBV7-8 and TRBJ2-1, with TRBD2 matching over 7 bases. The V gene end was trimmed by 5 bases and the J gene end by 3 bases; junction bases not matched to a gene: 13. Germline V CDR1 and CDR2: SGHVS, FQNEAQ. This CDR3 spans 17 amino acids. The CDR3 DNA reads TGTGCCAGCAGCCGAGGGGAGCGGGGACTCCTCTACAATGAGCAGTTCTTC. The encoded protein is CASSRGERGLLYNEQFF.

This chain links TRBV18 with TRBJ2-7; 7 bases are a match to TRBD1. V was clipped by 0 bases and J by 5 bases; unmatched bases: 1. Germline loops: CDR1 KGHSH, CDR2 LQKENI. This CDR3 contains 13 residues. The CDR3, as DNA: TGTGCCAGCTCACCACCCGGACAGGACGAGCAGTACTTC. Translation gives CASSPPGQDEQYF. The variable domain in full, completed from reference TRBV18 and TRBJ2-7, reads NAGVMQNPRHLVRRRGQEARLRCSPMKGHSHVYWYRQLPEEGLKFMVYLQKENIIDESGMPKERFSAEFPKEGPSILRIQQVVRGDSAAYFCASSPPGQDEQYFGPGTRLTVT.

The chain links TRBV7-3 to TRBJ1-1; 11 bases are shared with TRBD1. The CDR3 is 14 residues long. Germline values: CDR1 SGHTA, CDR2 FQGTGA. V gave up 4 bases and J gave up 8 bases; unmatched junction bases: 6. The CDR3: CASSSRTGGVEAFF. The CDR3 region has the DNA TGTGCCAGCAGCTCAAGGACAGGGGGCGTCGAAGCTTTCTTT. The variable domain in full, with the rest retrieved from reference TRBV7-3 and TRBJ1-1, is GAGVSQTPSNKVTEKGKYVELRCDPISGHTALYWYRQSLGQGPEFLIYFQGTGAADDSGLPNDRFFAVRPEGSVSTLKIQRTERGDSAVYLCASSSRTGGVEAFFGQGTRLTVV.

This clone showed up just a few times. V gene TRBV12-3 or TRBV12-4 combines with J gene TRBJ1-2; no reliable D call. Trimming left V 3 bases short and J 5 bases short, with 7 bases between. This CDR3 is built from 12 residues. The DNA of the CDR3 is TGTGCCAGCAGTTTGAGTGATTATGGCTACACCTTC. This sequence encodes CASSLSDYGYTF.

The chain combines TRBV25-1 with TRBJ1-2, with 9 nucleotides matching TRBD1. Germline CDR1 reads MGHDK; CDR2 reads SYGVNS. After removal of 3 bases from V and 8 bases from J, the junction contained 16 bases not matched to a gene. The CDR3 loop spans 17 amino acids. CDR3 loop: CASSDPGTGQTGGGYTF. CDR3 coding DNA: TGTGCCAGCAGTGATCCTGGGACAGGGCAAACCGGGGGCGGCTACACCTTC.

About this clone itself: Additional DNA sequences in this sample encode the identical CDR3. The chain has TRBV18 and TRBJ1-4; 8 bases map to TRBD1. Germline V gene lookup returns CDR1 KGHSH and CDR2 LQKENI. CDR3 size: 15 residues. V trimming: 0 bases; J trimming: 4 bases; junction bases outside the gene matches: 1. The CDR3: CASSPPGQGNEKLFF. CDR3 DNA sequence: TGTGCCAGCTCACCACCAGGACAGGGTAATGAAAAACTGTTTTTT.

This clone was seen once. The V and J genes are TRBV6-2 or TRBV6-3 and TRBJ2-7, with a tentative D call TRBD2 (6 bases). The germline V and J ends were trimmed by 0 bases and 2 bases, with 8 bases remaining between them. Germline V CDR1 and CDR2: MNHEY, SVGEGT. The CDR3 loop spans 14 amino acids. This CDR3 is CASSYSGGTYEQYF. In DNA form, the CDR3 reads TGTGCCAGCAGTTACTCCGGGGGAACCTACGAGCAGTACTTC.

A word on this clone: At the DNA level, this CDR3 is encoded by other sequences in the same sample as well. CDR3 region: CASSLSGNTEAFF. Here the CDR3 DNA reads TGTGCCAGCAGCTTGAGCGGGAACACTGAAGCTTTCTTT. The V gene is TRBV7-3, the J gene TRBJ1-1; D gene ambiguous. There are 13 residues in the CDR3. Looked up from germline, CDR1 is SGHTA and CDR2 is FQGTGA. V dropped 3 bases and J dropped 1 base, with 6 bases sitting between them.

This clone came up a few times. V gene TRBV18 combines with J gene TRBJ1-5; 7 bases are a match to TRBD1. Unmatched junction bases numbered 14, after V lost 6 bases and J lost 3 bases. Germline lookup yields CDR1 KGHSH and CDR2 LQKENI. CDR3 length: 17 residues. CDR3 in DNA: TGTGCCAGCTCGCTGCAGGGGGTGGGGGTTACCAATCAGCCCCAGCATTTT. Residues: CASSLQGVGVTNQPQHF.

This chain links TRBV27 with TRBJ1-1; D is unclear. Trimming cost V 4 bases and J 0 bases, with 9 bases left between them. The germline gives CDR1 MNHEY, CDR2 SMNVEV (reference sequence). This CDR3 contains 14 residues. CDR3 region: CASSSAQVNTEAFF. The DNA for the CDR3 is TGTGCCAGCAGTTCCGCCCAGGTGAACACTGAAGCTTTCTTT.

This clone occurred a few times. The chain employs TRBV23-1 and TRBJ1-5, with TRBD1 matching over 7 bases. TRBV23-1 is an ORF; its function is uncertain. This CDR3 has 19 residues. V shed 2 bases, J shed 1 base, and the junction held 14 bases outside the gene matches. The CDR3 nucleotides read TGCGCCAGCAGTCAACCTGTTACGACAGGGACATTGAGCAATCAGCCCCAGCATTTT. Its protein is CASSQPVTTGTLSNQPQHF.

The chain carries TRBV10-3 and TRBJ1-4; the D is unclear. Trimming pared 5 bases from V and 0 bases from J, leaving 10 bases between. Germline V gene sequence: CDR1 ENHRY, CDR2 SYGVKD. The CDR3 runs 15 residues. The CDR3 nucleotides read TGTGCCATCAGTACCGACACAGCAACTAATGAAAAACTGTTTTTT. This gives the protein CAISTDTATNEKLFF.

V gene TRBV7-2 combines with J gene TRBJ2-3, with D hard to call. From germline, CDR1 is SGHTA and CDR2 FQGNSA. This CDR3 is built from 14 residues. V gave up 0 bases and J gave up 4 bases, with 8 bases separating them. CDR3 sequence (DNA): TGTGCCAGCAGCTTAGCGACGGCGGCAGATACGCAGTATTTT. Residues: CASSLATAADTQYF. Full variable domain (rest looked up from reference TRBV7-2 and TRBJ2-3): GAGVSQSPSNKVTEKGKDVELRCDPISGHTALYWYRQSLGQGLEFLIYFQGNSAPDKSGLPSDRFSAERTGGSVSTLTIQRTQQEDSAVYLCASSLATAADTQYFGPGTRLTVL.

The rearrangement uses TRBV9 and TRBJ2-1; 9 bases agree with TRBD2. The J segment lost 8 bases and the V segment lost 4 bases, leaving 16 bases of the junction unmatched. The CDR3 is 17 amino acids. CDR1 and CDR2 (germline): SGDLS, YYNGEE. CDR3 DNA sequence: TGTGCCAGCAGCAAAGCTCATTTAGCGGGAGACAGAGATGAGCAGTTCTTC. This gives the protein CASSKAHLAGDRDEQFF. The full variable domain, with the rest looked up from reference TRBV9 and TRBJ2-1, is DSGVTQTPKHLITATGQRVTLRCSPRSGDLSVYWYQQSLDQGLQFLIQYYNGEERAKGNILERFSAQQFPDLHSELNLSSLELGDSALYFCASSKAHLAGDRDEQFFGPGTRLTVL.